This T cell receptor beta chain derives from a study of Graves' ophthalmopathy and Graves' hyperthyroidism. Study-level background: Untreated patients at initial diagnosis provided peripheral blood. Study-wide points: The model's ophthalmopathy progression predictions had about 69% sensitivity and 72% to 75% specificity. Blood samples also showed most expanded thyroid clonotypes exceeding 0.001 frequency.

Beta-chain TCR CDR3 regions were amplified from RNA transcripts. The library came from an HTBI-primed first-round RT-PCR and a second-round multiplex PCR. MiXCR, applied by TCRdb to the multiplex PCR reads, yields one record per CDR3 protein. The table shows about 210,000 distinct CDR3 sequences, with 25% to 35% occurring only once. Deletions cut 6 bases from V and 1 base from J, with 12 bases between. The CDR3 sequence is 14 residues long. The germline CDR1 and CDR2 sequences are SNHLY and FYNNEI. This clonotype was found many times. Its antigen is unknown. The V gene is TRBV2, the J gene TRBJ2-5; D is unresolved. This receptor was obtained from a man between 45 and 60 years old with Graves' ophthalmopathy. Source material: peripheral blood. The CDR3 protein is CASRVTPAQETQYF. The CDR3 DNA sequence: TGTGCCAGCAGGGTCACCCCGGCCCAAGAGACCCAGTACTTC.